This paragraph covers one T cell receptor beta chain sequence. What it binds is not known. The CDR3 is 13 amino acids. The V gene lost 8 bases and the J gene lost 4 bases, with 16 bases spanning the gap. Germline V gene sequence: CDR1 SGHRS, CDR2 YFSETQ. The data were obtained in a study of OX40 agonist ivuxolimab in advanced cancers. General study points: Among the nonresponders, some also had low normalized T-cell clonal expansion.

Measured with immunoSEQ multiplex PCR; TCRdb has only the in-frame clones, and not every one. The sample yields 70,000 or so clones, roughly nine tenths seen once. Blood got drawn at baseline, again on cycle 4 day 1, and then on cycle 7 day 1. The source was CD4+ or CD8+ T cells sorted from blood, collected in a trial of the OX40 agonist ivuxolimab. The sequence was obtained from an adult with an advanced solid tumor such as melanoma, head and neck, liver or kidney cancer. The genes are TRBV5-1 and TRBJ2-7; maybe TRBD2 (5 bases). Here the CDR3 reads CASGRGRDYEQYF. CDR3 DNA: TGCGCCAGTGGCCGAGGGCGCGATTACGAGCAGTACTTC.